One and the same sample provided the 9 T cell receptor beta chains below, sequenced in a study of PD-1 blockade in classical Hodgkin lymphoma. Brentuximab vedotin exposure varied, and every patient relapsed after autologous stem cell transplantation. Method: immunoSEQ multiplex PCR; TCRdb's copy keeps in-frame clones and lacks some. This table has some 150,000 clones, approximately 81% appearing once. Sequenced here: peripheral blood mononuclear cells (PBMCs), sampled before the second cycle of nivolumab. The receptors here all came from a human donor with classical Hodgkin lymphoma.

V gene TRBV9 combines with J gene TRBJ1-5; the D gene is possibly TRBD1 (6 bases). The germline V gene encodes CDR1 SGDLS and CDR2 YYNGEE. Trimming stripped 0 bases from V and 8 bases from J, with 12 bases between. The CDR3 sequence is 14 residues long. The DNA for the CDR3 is TGTGCCAGCAGCGTAGGGTCGGAGGGGGAGCCCCAGCATTTT. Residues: CASSVGSEGEPQHF.

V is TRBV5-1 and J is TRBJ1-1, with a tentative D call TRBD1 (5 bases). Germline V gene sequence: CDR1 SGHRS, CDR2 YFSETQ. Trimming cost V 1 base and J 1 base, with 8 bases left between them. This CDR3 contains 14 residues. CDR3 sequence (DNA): TGCGCCAGCAGCTTGCAACAGGAGAACACTGAAGCTTTCTTT. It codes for CASSLQQENTEAFF.

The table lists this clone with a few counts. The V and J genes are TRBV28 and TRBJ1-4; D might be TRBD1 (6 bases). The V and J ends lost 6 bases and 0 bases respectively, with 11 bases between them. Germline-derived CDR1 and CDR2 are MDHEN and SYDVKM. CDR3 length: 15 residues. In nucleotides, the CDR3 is TGTGCCAGCAGAGGACAGATCCCAACTAATGAAAAACTGTTTTTT. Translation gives CASRGQIPTNEKLFF.

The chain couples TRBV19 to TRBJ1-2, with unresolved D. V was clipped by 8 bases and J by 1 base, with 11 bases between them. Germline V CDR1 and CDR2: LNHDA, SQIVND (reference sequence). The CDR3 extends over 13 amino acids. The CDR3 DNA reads TGTGCCAGTGCCACAGAGCTTAACTATGGCTACACCTTC. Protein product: CASATELNYGYTF. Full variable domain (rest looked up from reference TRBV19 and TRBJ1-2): DGGITQSPKYLFRKEGQNVTLSCEQNLNHDAMYWYRQDPGQGLRLIYYSQIVNDFQKGDIAEGYSVSREKKESFPLTVTSAQKNPTAFYLCASATELNYGYTFGSGTRLTVV.

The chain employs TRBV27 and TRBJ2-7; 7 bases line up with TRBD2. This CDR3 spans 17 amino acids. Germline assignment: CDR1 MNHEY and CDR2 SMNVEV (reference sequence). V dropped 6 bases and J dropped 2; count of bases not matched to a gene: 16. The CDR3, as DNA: TGTGCCAGCAGGCCCCCCCCCGGGACTACCCCTACCTACGAGCAGTACTTC. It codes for CASRPPPGTTPTYEQYF.

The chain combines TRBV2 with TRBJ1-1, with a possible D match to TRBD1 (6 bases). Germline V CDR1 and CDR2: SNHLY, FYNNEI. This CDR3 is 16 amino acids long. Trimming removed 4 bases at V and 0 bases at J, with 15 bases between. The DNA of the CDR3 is TGTGCCAGCAGTGTTGACAGGATAAGCTTGAACACTGAAGCTTTCTTT. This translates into CASSVDRISLNTEAFF.

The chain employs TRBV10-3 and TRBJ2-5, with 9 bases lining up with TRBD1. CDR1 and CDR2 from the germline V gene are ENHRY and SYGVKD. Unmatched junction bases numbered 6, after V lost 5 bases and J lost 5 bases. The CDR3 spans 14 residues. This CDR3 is CAISRRTGDETQYF. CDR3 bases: TGTGCCATCAGTAGAAGGACAGGGGATGAGACCCAGTACTTC.

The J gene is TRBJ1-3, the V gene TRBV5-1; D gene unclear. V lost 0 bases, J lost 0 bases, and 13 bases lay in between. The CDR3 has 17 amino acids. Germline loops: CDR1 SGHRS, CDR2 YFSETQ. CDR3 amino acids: CASSLGGGPSSGNTIYF. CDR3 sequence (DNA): TGCGCCAGCAGCTTGGGTGGAGGCCCAAGCTCTGGAAACACCATATATTTT.

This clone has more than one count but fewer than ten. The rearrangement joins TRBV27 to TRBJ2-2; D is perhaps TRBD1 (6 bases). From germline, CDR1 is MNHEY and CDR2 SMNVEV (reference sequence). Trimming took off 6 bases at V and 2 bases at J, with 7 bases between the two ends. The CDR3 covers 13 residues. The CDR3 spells CASRDSNTGELFF. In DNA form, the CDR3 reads TGTGCCAGCAGGGACAGTAACACCGGGGAGCTGTTTTTT.